Below, 24 T cell receptor beta chains from the same sample are listed, as sequenced in a study of T cell responses to AZD1222 COVID-19 vaccine. The method was immunoSEQ multiplex PCR; TCRdb's version includes in-frame clones alone and lacks a portion of them. The repertoire holds about 140,000 clones, with around 93% as singletons. The specimen comprised peripheral blood, sampled on day 0 of AZD1222 vaccination. The receptors were sampled from an adult in good health.

The rearrangement uses TRBV27 and TRBJ1-1; D not certain. CDR3 size: 11 residues. V shed 6 bases and J shed 5 bases, with 7 bases lying between them. The germline V gene has CDR1 MNHEY and CDR2 SMNVEV (reference sequence). CDR3 bases: TGTGCCAGCAGCTTTGGAACTGAAGCTTTCTTT. It yields the protein CASSFGTEAFF.

This chain's CDR3 is CASSPGGGGEETQYF. CDR3 nucleotides: TGTGCCAGCAGCCCGGGAGGCGGGGGGGAAGAGACCCAGTACTTC. The V gene is TRBV6-5, the J gene TRBJ2-5, with 9 nucleotides matching TRBD2. CDR3 length: 15 amino acids. Germline V lookup: CDR1 MNHEY, CDR2 SVGAGI. The trim removed 6 bases at V and 3 bases at J, leaving 8 bases unmatched.

The rearrangement links TRBV12-3 or TRBV12-4 to TRBJ2-3; no firm D call. Between the trimmed V and J ends, which lost 5 bases and 5 bases, there was a span of 8 bases. This CDR3 comprises 12 residues. CDR3 nucleotide sequence: TGTGCCAGCAGTGCCGAGGTAGATACGCAGTATTTT. Protein: CASSAEVDTQYF.

The chain uses TRBV5-1 and TRBJ2-4, with TRBD1 as a possible D gene (6 bases). The CDR3 extends over 19 amino acids. Trimming took 4 bases from V and 1 from J, leaving 24 bases between them. CDR1 is SGHRS, CDR2 YFSETQ, per germline. CDR3 residues: CASSPVPSGTQIAKNIQYF. CDR3 bases: TGCGCCAGCAGCCCGGTCCCATCCGGGACACAAATCGCCAAAAACATTCAGTACTTC.

This chain connects TRBV12-3 or TRBV12-4 to TRBJ2-3; either TRBD1 or TRBD2 may fit D (5 bases each). This CDR3 contains 13 residues. V was cut by 1 base and J by 9 bases, with 11 bases left in between. CDR3 sequence reads: CASSLGGWGTQYF. Here the CDR3 DNA reads TGTGCCAGCAGTTTAGGGGGCTGGGGGACGCAGTATTTT.

In this sample, this clone turned up once. J is TRBJ2-3 and V is TRBV7-9; unclear D gene. Germline lookup yields CDR1 SEHNR and CDR2 FQNEAQ (reference sequence). The CDR3 totals 13 residues. The V and J ends lost 6 bases and 0 bases respectively, with 7 bases between them. The CDR3 region has the DNA TGTGCCAGCAGTACCTCTAGCACAGATACGCAGTATTTT. It specifies CASSTSSTDTQYF.

The chain joins TRBV4-1 to TRBJ2-7, with D possibly being TRBD1 or TRBD2 (6 bases each). CDR1 MGHRA and CDR2 YSYEKL come from the germline V gene. The germline V and J ends were trimmed by 0 bases and 4 bases, with 16 bases remaining between them. The CDR3 spans 16 residues. CDR3 in DNA: TGCGCCAGCAGCCAAGAAAGGGGGGACCCCGGTTACGAGCAGTACTTC. Protein: CASSQERGDPGYEQYF.

This chain connects TRBV5-6 to TRBJ2-7; 10 bases align to TRBD2. V was clipped by 5 bases and J by 0 bases; unmatched bases: 5. CDR1 SGHDT and CDR2 YYEEEE come from the germline V gene. This CDR3 is built from 15 residues. In DNA, the CDR3 is TGTGCCAGCAGTCAACTAGCGGGAAGCTCCTACGAGCAGTACTTC. Residues: CASSQLAGSSYEQYF.

V and J are TRBV15 and TRBJ2-7; D tentatively reads TRBD1 or TRBD2 (5 bases each). V was clipped by 5 bases and J by 6 bases, with 17 bases between them. Per the germline V gene, CDR1 is LNHNV and CDR2 is YYDKDF (reference sequence). The CDR3 is made up of 14 amino acids. CDR3 nucleotide sequence: TGTGCCACCAGCGGTACGGGGTTTGGGGCCGAGCAGTACTTC. Protein sequence: CATSGTGFGAEQYF.

This clone was recorded once. The rearrangement links TRBV4-1 to TRBJ2-1; D uncertain. Per germline, CDR1 MGHRA and CDR2 YSYEKL. The V and J ends lost 0 bases and 5 bases respectively, with 5 bases between them. The CDR3 has 13 residues. The CDR3 loop is CASSQERHNEQFF. CDR3 bases: TGCGCCAGCAGCCAAGAGAGGCACAATGAGCAGTTCTTC.

The chain couples TRBV2 to TRBJ1-6; the D gene is possibly TRBD1 (6 bases). From germline, CDR1 is SNHLY and CDR2 FYNNEI. The CDR3 sequence is 14 residues long. V lost 2 bases and J 10 bases, leaving 12 bases between the germline ends. The CDR3 is CASSETRQVSPLHF. In DNA form, the CDR3 reads TGTGCCAGCAGTGAAACTCGACAGGTCTCACCCCTCCACTTT.

V is TRBV2 and J is TRBJ2-7; 7 bases fit TRBD1. The J segment lost 4 bases and the V segment lost 7 bases, leaving 13 bases of the junction unmatched. The germline V gene encodes CDR1 SNHLY and CDR2 FYNNEI. The CDR3 sequence is 15 residues long. CDR3: CASTPEIGGAYEQYF. CDR3 DNA sequence: TGTGCCAGCACCCCCGAAATAGGGGGCGCGTACGAGCAGTACTTC.

This clone was counted between two and nine times. This chain connects TRBV28 to TRBJ1-2, with TRBD1 matching over 9 bases. CDR1 is MDHEN, CDR2 SYDVKM, per germline. The CDR3 contains 15 residues. V shed 7 bases, J shed 4 bases, and the junction held 10 bases outside the gene matches. The CDR3 protein is CASTSRTGAFYGYTF. For the CDR3, the DNA is TGTGCCAGCACCTCTCGGACAGGGGCGTTCTATGGCTACACCTTC.

V gene TRBV4-2 combines with J gene TRBJ2-6; D is unclear. Germline V gene lookup returns CDR1 LGHNA and CDR2 YNFKEQ. The V and J ends lost 0 bases and 2 bases respectively, with 8 bases between them. CDR3 size: 16 residues. This CDR3 is CASSQESTTGANVLTF. In nucleotides, the CDR3 is TGTGCCAGCAGCCAAGAAAGCACAACTGGGGCCAACGTCCTGACTTTC.

The V gene is TRBV27, the J gene TRBJ1-5; possible D gene TRBD1, 6 bases. The CDR3 has 15 residues. V dropped 2 bases and J dropped 4 bases, with 12 bases sitting between them. The germline gives CDR1 MNHEY, CDR2 SMNVEV (reference sequence). The CDR3 DNA reads TGTGCCAGCAGTTTACGGGGGGGCGAGAATCAGCCCCAGCATTTT. This gives the protein CASSLRGGENQPQHF.

J is TRBJ1-3 and V is TRBV10-3, with a weak D call TRBD1 (5 bases). Germline V gives CDR1 ENHRY, CDR2 SYGVKD. The CDR3 runs to 13 residues. Trimming removed 6 bases from V and 4 bases from J, with 10 bases in between. This CDR3 is CAIRVREGNTIYF. The CDR3 DNA reads as TGTGCCATCAGGGTCAGGGAAGGAAACACCATATATTTT.

V usage is TRBV7-9 and J usage is TRBJ2-2; D is uncertain. CDR3 length: 14 residues. Trimming stripped 5 bases from V and 6 bases from J, with 13 bases between. Germline loops: CDR1 SEHNR, CDR2 FQNEAQ (reference sequence). CDR3 in DNA: TGTGCCAGCAGCCTTAAGGGTACTCCCGGGGAGCTGTTTTTT. Amino acids: CASSLKGTPGELFF.

V gene TRBV3-1 (or the pseudogene TRBV3-2) combines with J gene TRBJ2-2; possible D gene TRBD1, 5 bases. Trimming cost V 4 bases and J 1 base, with 7 bases left between them. From germline, CDR1 is LGHDT and CDR2 YNNKEL (reference sequence). This CDR3 has 14 amino acids. In DNA form, the CDR3 reads TGTGCCAGCAGCCGCCAGGGGAACACCGGGGAGCTGTTTTTT. Protein sequence: CASSRQGNTGELFF.

The rearrangement links TRBV29-1 to TRBJ1-2; D perhaps matches TRBD1 (6 bases). The V end was cut by 7 bases, the J end by 6 bases, with 12 bases between. This CDR3 spans 11 amino acids. Germline V gene data show CDR1 as SQVTM and CDR2 as ANQGSEA. The DNA for the CDR3 is TGCAGCGCTCACAGGGCGGATGGCTACACCTTC. It encodes CSAHRADGYTF.

The rearrangement joins TRBV9 to TRBJ2-1, with 11 bases lining up with TRBD2. Germline V gene lookup returns CDR1 SGDLS and CDR2 YYNGEE. This CDR3 spans 16 amino acids. Trimming cost V 3 bases and J 8 bases; bases outside gene matches: 10. CDR3: CASSGGTSGAKDEQFF. As DNA, the CDR3 is TGTGCCAGCAGCGGCGGGACTAGCGGAGCCAAGGATGAGCAGTTCTTC.

The CDR3 sequence: CASSSRVGSTYNEQFF. DNA of the CDR3: TGTGCCAGCAGTTCTAGGGTTGGGTCGACCTACAATGAGCAGTTCTTC. The J gene is TRBJ2-1, the V gene TRBV28; no clear D. Germline values: CDR1 MDHEN, CDR2 SYDVKM. V gave up 4 bases and J gave up 2 bases, with 15 bases separating them. This CDR3 spans 16 amino acids.

V gene TRBV5-1 combines with J gene TRBJ2-1; TRBD2 matches 9 bases. Germline CDR1 is SGHRS and CDR2 is YFSETQ. V lost 0 bases, J lost 7 bases, and 11 bases stayed unmatched. The CDR3 runs 17 residues. CDR3 protein: CASSLVLAAGGLNEQFF. DNA for the CDR3: TGCGCCAGCAGCTTGGTGCTAGCGGCGGGAGGGCTAAATGAGCAGTTCTTC.

CDR3: CASSPRQLGTEAFF. The CDR3 DNA sequence: TGTGCCAGCAGTCCCAGACAGTTGGGGACTGAAGCTTTCTTT. The chain carries TRBV6-5 and TRBJ1-1; maybe TRBD1 (5 bases). V gave up 5 bases and J gave up 5 bases, with 15 bases separating them. The CDR3 extends over 14 amino acids. CDR1 MNHEY and CDR2 SVGAGI come from the germline V gene.

This chain joins TRBV7-8 and TRBJ2-3; D may be TRBD1 or TRBD2 (5 bases each). Germline values: CDR1 SGHVS, CDR2 FQNEAQ. The CDR3 extends over 16 amino acids. V lost 5 bases and J 6 bases, leaving 21 bases between the germline ends. The chain's CDR3 is CASSATPGPGRDTQYF. The CDR3, as DNA: TGTGCCAGCAGCGCCACTCCGGGGCCAGGGCGGGATACGCAGTATTTT.